These 15 T cell receptor beta chains originate from one sample sequenced in a study of blood T cell repertoires in COVID-19. Sequencing used immunoSEQ multiplex PCR; TCRdb keeps in-frame clones, though not all of them. Here the sample spans a few hundred thousand clones, more than 75% being singletons. Sequencing was done on a sample of peripheral blood. The receptors were gathered from a middle-aged man with acute or convalescent COVID-19.

This clone has at least ten counts. J is TRBJ1-2 and V is TRBV9, with D perhaps matching TRBD1 (6 bases). Germline V gene data show CDR1 as SGDLS and CDR2 as YYNGEE. V lost 4 bases and J 8 bases, leaving 15 bases between the germline ends. The CDR3 contains 13 residues. The CDR3 region has the DNA TGTGCCAGCAGCCTCGACAGGATAGAGGGCTACACCTTC. This codes for CASSLDRIEGYTF.

This clone turned up a few times. The chain combines TRBV7-9 with TRBJ1-1; 7 nucleotides match TRBD1. Germline lookup yields CDR1 SEHNR and CDR2 FQNEAQ (reference sequence). CDR3 length equals 15 residues. Trimming at V came to 5 bases and at J to 6 bases, leaving 12 bases not matched to a gene. The DNA of the CDR3 is TGTGCCAGCAGCCGACTGGGACAGATTTTCGCTGAAGCTTTCTTT. Translated, it gives CASSRLGQIFAEAFF.

Of note for this clone: Other DNA sequences in this sample translate to the same CDR3. The genes are TRBV9 and TRBJ1-2, with D possibly matching TRBD1 (6 bases). This CDR3 has 13 residues. The germline V gene encodes CDR1 SGDLS and CDR2 YYNGEE. V was cut by 0 bases and J by 4 bases, with 7 bases left in between. CDR3 protein: CASSVVTGYGYTF. The CDR3 coding sequence is TGTGCCAGCAGCGTAGTGACAGGCTATGGCTACACCTTC.

This chain joins TRBV7-9 and TRBJ1-2, with D possibly TRBD1 on 6 matching bases. The V gene's germline CDR1 is SEHNR and CDR2 FQNEAQ (reference sequence). V was shortened by 4 bases and J by 4 bases, with 7 bases between the two germline ends. The CDR3 is 12 residues long. In DNA, the CDR3 is TGTGCCAGCAGCTCACAGGGCTATGGCTACACCTTC. As protein: CASSSQGYGYTF.

This clone was detected a few times. In DNA, the CDR3 is TGTGCCAGCAGTGACACAAGGGACACCCATCAGCCCCAGCATTTT. Translating it yields CASSDTRDTHQPQHF. V is TRBV2 and J is TRBJ1-5; a weak D match, TRBD1 (6 bases). The V gene's germline CDR1 is SNHLY and CDR2 FYNNEI. V gave up 3 bases and J gave up 5 bases, with 14 bases separating them. The CDR3 totals 15 residues.

The chain employs TRBV13 and TRBJ1-3; D is perhaps TRBD1 (5 bases). The CDR3 consists of 15 residues. CDR1 is PRHDT, CDR2 FYEKMQ, per germline (reference sequence). Deletions cut 4 bases from V and 0 bases from J, with 10 bases between. The CDR3 DNA reads TGTGCCAGCAGCTCAAGACAGATCTCTGGAAACACCATATATTTT. It codes for CASSSRQISGNTIYF.

This chain links TRBV18 with TRBJ2-1, with 8 nucleotides matching TRBD1. With 1 base clipped from V and 6 bases from J, the junction kept 8 bases outside the gene matches. This CDR3 is built from 16 residues. Germline V CDR1 and CDR2: KGHSH, LQKENI. CDR3 DNA sequence: TGTGCCAGCTCACCACTGCAGGGGGCGCGGGGCAATGAGCAGTTCTTC. Translation gives CASSPLQGARGNEQFF. The variable domain in full, completed from reference TRBV18 and TRBJ2-1, reads NAGVMQNPRHLVRRRGQEARLRCSPMKGHSHVYWYRQLPEEGLKFMVYLQKENIIDESGMPKERFSAEFPKEGPSILRIQQVVRGDSAAYFCASSPLQGARGNEQFFGPGTRLTVL.

The J gene is TRBJ2-3, the V gene TRBV6-5; 8 bases are shared with TRBD2. J gave up 6 bases and V 6 bases, and 11 bases lay outside the gene matches. Per germline, CDR1 MNHEY and CDR2 SVGAGI. This CDR3 has 15 amino acids. The CDR3 DNA is TGTGCCAGCAGGAAGTTAGCGGGGCTCTTTGATACGCAGTATTTT. This sequence encodes CASRKLAGLFDTQYF.

The chain uses TRBV5-6 and TRBJ1-6; D is perhaps TRBD1 (6 bases). Between the trimmed V and J ends, which lost 1 base and 5 bases, there was a span of 10 bases. Germline CDR1 reads SGHDT; CDR2 reads YYEEEE. This CDR3 region has 15 residues. The CDR3 reads CASSLPGQNNSPLHF. CDR3 sequence (DNA): TGTGCCAGCAGCTTGCCGGGACAAAATAATTCACCCCTCCACTTT.

About this clone: One end of the junction varies from germline; a read error may be responsible. The chain recombines TRBV2 with TRBJ1-2; D is uncertain. The V gene's germline CDR1 is SNHLY and CDR2 FYNNEI. This CDR3 spans 13 amino acids. CDR3 sequence: CASPSAGLYGYTF. Here the CDR3 DNA reads TGCGCCTCTCCCTCAGCGGGTCTCTATGGCTACACCTTC.

The chain's CDR3 is CASSGRKGSGAYEQYF. For the CDR3, the DNA is TGCGCCAGCAGTGGGCGAAAGGGCAGCGGGGCCTACGAGCAGTACTTC. This chain uses TRBV10-1 with TRBJ2-7, with 7 bases matching TRBD2. The V gene end was trimmed by 4 bases and the J gene end by 2 bases; junction bases not matched to a gene: 11. CDR1 and CDR2 (germline): WNHNN, SYGVQD (reference sequence). This CDR3 region has 16 residues.

This rearrangement joins TRBV27 to TRBJ1-2, with D perhaps TRBD1 (5 bases). The CDR3 has 14 residues. Germline lookup yields CDR1 MNHEY and CDR2 SMNVEV (reference sequence). The V end lost 4 bases, the J end lost 0 bases, and 9 bases lay between the germline ends. The CDR3 DNA follows: TGTGCCAGCAGTTCAGGGTATGCTAACTATGGCTACACCTTC. This translates into CASSSGYANYGYTF.

The chain carries TRBV19 and TRBJ1-2; a weak D match, TRBD1 (5 bases). V shed 4 bases and J shed 0 bases, with 6 bases lying between them. The CDR3 is made up of 13 amino acids. Per the germline V gene, CDR1 is LNHDA and CDR2 is SQIVND (reference sequence). CDR3 sequence reads: CASSKQANYGYTF. CDR3 bases: TGTGCCAGTAGTAAACAGGCTAACTATGGCTACACCTTC.

The gene calls are TRBV5-4 and TRBJ1-1; D remains ambiguous. This CDR3 spans 14 amino acids. V dropped 3 bases and J dropped 5 bases, with 14 bases sitting between them. Germline-derived CDR1 and CDR2 are SGHNT and YYREEE (reference sequence). The CDR3 bases are TGTGCCAGCAGCTCTGCGAGGGTGGGGACTGAAGCTTTCTTT. Translated, it gives CASSSARVGTEAFF.

This rearrangement joins TRBV28 to TRBJ1-5; no clear D. The germline V gene has CDR1 MDHEN and CDR2 SYDVKM. The CDR3 loop spans 15 amino acids. The germline V and J ends were trimmed by 4 bases and 7 bases, with 17 bases remaining between them. The CDR3 nucleotides are TGTGCCAGCAGTTCTCCGTCTGGTGGGAGACAGCCCCAGCATTTT. Translating it yields CASSSPSGGRQPQHF.